The sequence of this TCR beta chain was determined in a study of T cell responses to AZD1222 COVID-19 vaccine (dated by TCRdb to the early 2020s). Notes on the research overall: Because spike-specific TCR depth and breadth did not differ between the two schedules, AZD1222 recipients who got a second dose at roughly 4 weeks were pooled with those who got a second dose at roughly 12 weeks. A total of about 240 trial participants underwent TCR sequencing, of whom 200 to 220 received two doses of AZD1222 and around 26 received two doses of the MenACWY control vaccine. Trial participants were enrolled into age subgroups of 18-55, 56-69 and 70-plus years, which contained 148, 28 and 57 TCR-sequenced participants, respectively. What the authors observed across the whole study: Epitopes outside the regions mutated in the B.1.351 and B.1.1.7 variants were reportedly recognized by nearly half of the unique spike-specific TCRs. After two AZD1222 doses, spike-specific TCR breadth and depth were significantly higher than at day 0 and than in MenACWY recipients. The 56-69-year group was small, and its depth increase did not reach significance, likely because of low power. Vaccine-associated CD4 TCRs spanned the whole spike protein, with dominant responses in regions 160-218 and 743-854. Conclusions about previously exposed vaccinees were limited because only a handful of AZD1222 recipients were SARS-CoV-2 seropositive at baseline. Most participants were white British and females outnumbered males, and the authors suggested that clonal diversity may have been underestimated. Because no day 14 peak-response samples were available, the repertoires could be characterized only after the peak T cell response.

In the paper's terms, the time point label means: baseline before first vaccination. Vaccinee samples came from UK trials COV001 and COV002, including a single-blind randomized controlled phase 2/3 trial of AZD1222 (ChAdOx1 nCoV-19) in healthy adults. For TCRbeta chain sequencing, PBMC samples from trial participants were taken at day 0 and at day 28 after the second dose. The CDR3 regions of human TCRbeta chains were analyzed by immunosequencing. On the study's bioinformatics: TCRs in the repertoires were compared against a reference library of SARS-CoV-2-specific TCRs that had been generated with the MIRA antigen-specificity platform. Breadth meant the fraction of unique TCRs that were SARS-CoV-2-associated, whereas depth meant the fraction of total T cells that were SARS-CoV-2-associated. Using the MIRA data, each spike-specific TCR was mapped to the spike region that the TCR reacts to and placed in a CD4 or CD8 class. Log10-transformed breadth and depth values were compared by one-way ANOVA with Sidak's multiple comparisons tests. The immuneACCESS repertoire file appears here via TCRdb, limited to in-frame rearrangements. These files lack a portion of the clones; in checked studies, under half of the deficit traces to unresolved V genes, and the cause of the others is not known. The V and J calls and clone size come from that table; D and trimming were worked out from the DNA. In this sample the table shows approximately 97,000 clones, 86% of which occur a single time. The ten largest clonotypes hold 5% of the sample.

In the case of this clone: Its cognate antigen has yet to be identified. The record has no base qualities; no much larger clone is one base away.

The source of this sequence is an adult in good health. Source: peripheral blood, taken on day 0 of AZD1222 vaccination.

The nucleotide sequence is TGCGCCAGCAGCCAAGATCGGTGGGGTCGGGAGCAGTACTTC. Its translation reads: CASSQDRWGREQYF. Recombination linked TRBV4-3 to TRBJ2-7; no D gene call is confident. CDR3 length: 14 amino acids, cysteine to phenylalanine. Only the CDR3 portion is preserved as DNA: 42 bases, with reading frame beginning at the first base. CDR1 and CDR2 (LGHNA, YSLEER) derive from the germline V gene. V drops 0 bases and J drops 7 bases, leaving 13 bases in between.